The sequence of this TCR beta chain was determined in a study of cytomegalovirus exposure and HLA in healthy donors. V lost 1 base and J lost 0; bases outside the gene matches: 4. CDR3 length equals 16 residues. The germline V gene encodes CDR1 MNHEY and CDR2 SMNVEV (reference sequence). The PCR contained 60 Vbeta and 13 Jbeta primers. Clones were sequenced by immunoSEQ multiplex PCR, and TCRdb holds only the in-frame ones, with some missing. The repertoire holds approximately 140,000 clones, just under 85% seen once, with approximately 3% in the top ten. Input material: PBMCs. The receptor's source is a boy between 2 and 10 years old in good health and CMV-seronegative. The genes are TRBV27 and TRBJ2-3; TRBD1 matches at 7 bases. The DNA for the CDR3 is TGTGCCAGCAGTTTATTTCAGGGGGTGAGCACAGATACGCAGTATTTT. Protein sequence: CASSLFQGVSTDTQYF.